Each of the 32 T cell receptor beta chains below was sequenced from the same sample in a study of T cells in tumors after PD-1 blockade. Produced via immunoSEQ multiplex PCR; TCRdb's table is partial and in-frame only. The table lists approximately 59,000 clones, 80% of them singletons. The sample here was PBMCs, taken before anti-PD-1 treatment. These receptors were collected from a human donor with basal cell carcinoma.

This clone was observed a few times. This chain joins TRBV2 and TRBJ2-7; D is possibly TRBD1 or TRBD2 (5 bases each). This CDR3 region has 15 residues. Germline V lookup: CDR1 SNHLY, CDR2 FYNNEI. Trimming removed 8 bases from V and 0 bases from J, with 17 bases in between. As DNA, the CDR3 is TGTGCCAGCTGTCTCGGGGCTGCTGTCTCCTACGAGCAGTACTTC. It yields the protein CASCLGAAVSYEQYF.

The J gene is TRBJ2-6, the V gene TRBV10-2, with a possible D match to TRBD1 (5 bases). Trimming removed 7 bases from V and 1 base from J, with 23 bases in between. This CDR3 region has 19 residues. The germline V gene encodes CDR1 WSHSY and CDR2 SAAADI. The CDR3 DNA reads as TGCGCCAGCAAGGGGATGGTCATGCGACAATCATCTGGGGCCAACGTCCTGACTTTC. It codes for CASKGMVMRQSSGANVLTF.

The rearrangement joins TRBV18 to TRBJ1-3; tentative D call: TRBD1 (5 bases). Trimming stripped 0 bases from V and 4 bases from J, with 10 bases between. Germline loops: CDR1 KGHSH, CDR2 LQKENI. CDR3 size: 15 residues. Here the CDR3 DNA reads TGTGCCAGCTCACCACCCGGGGCTCAGGGAAACACCATATATTTT. This sequence encodes CASSPPGAQGNTIYF. The whole variable domain, remainder taken from reference TRBV18 and TRBJ1-3, is NAGVMQNPRHLVRRRGQEARLRCSPMKGHSHVYWYRQLPEEGLKFMVYLQKENIIDESGMPKERFSAEFPKEGPSILRIQQVVRGDSAAYFCASSPPGAQGNTIYFGEGSWLTVV.

The V call is TRBV3-1 (or the pseudogene TRBV3-2), the J call TRBJ2-3; TRBD2 matches 11 bases. Germline-derived CDR1 and CDR2 are LGHDT and YNNKEL (reference sequence). This CDR3 region has 15 residues. With 4 bases clipped from V and 1 base from J, the junction kept 1 base outside the gene matches. The CDR3 bases are TGTGCCAGCAGCCCGACTAGCGGGGGCACAGATACGCAGTATTTT. Its protein product is CASSPTSGGTDTQYF.

V gene TRBV7-6 combines with J gene TRBJ1-3; weak D call: TRBD1 (6 bases). Trimming cost V 1 base and J 4 bases, with 20 bases left between them. The germline CDR1 and CDR2 sequences are SGHVS and FNYEAQ. CDR3 length equals 18 residues. The DNA for the CDR3 is TGTGCCAGCAGCTTAGTGGCCAACAGGGATTCGGGCGGAAACACCATATATTTT. It encodes CASSLVANRDSGGNTIYF. Drawing the rest from reference TRBV7-6 and TRBJ1-3, the complete variable domain is GAGVSQSPRYKVTKRGQDVALRCDPISGHVSLYWYRQALGQGPEFLTYFNYEAQQDKSGLPNDRFSAERPEGSISTLTIQRTEQRDSAMYRCASSLVANRDSGGNTIYFGEGSWLTVV.

The genes are TRBV5-4 and TRBJ2-5; D perhaps matches TRBD2 (5 bases). V lost 4 bases and J 4 bases, leaving 8 bases between the germline ends. This CDR3 has 12 residues. The germline V gene encodes CDR1 SGHNT and CDR2 YYREEE (reference sequence). CDR3 residues: CASSRAGETQYF. The CDR3 DNA reads as TGTGCCAGCAGCCGGGCGGGAGAGACCCAGTACTTC.

The V gene is TRBV5-4, the J gene TRBJ1-2; D is possibly TRBD1 (6 bases). The CDR3 length is 14 residues. Trimming left V 4 bases short and J 3 bases short, with 13 bases between. Germline CDR1 SGHNT, CDR2 YYREEE (reference sequence). The CDR3 DNA follows: TGTGCCAGCAGCCGGGACACGGGGGACTATGGCTACACCTTC. Protein: CASSRDTGDYGYTF.

V and J are TRBV7-2 and TRBJ1-1; D ambiguous. Trimming took 1 base from V and 4 from J, leaving 13 bases between them. The V gene's germline CDR1 is SGHTA and CDR2 FQGNSA. The CDR3 loop spans 15 amino acids. This CDR3 reads CASSLGPGLSTEAFF. CDR3 in DNA: TGTGCCAGCAGCTTAGGGCCAGGTTTGAGCACTGAAGCTTTCTTT. The variable domain in full, with the rest retrieved from reference TRBV7-2 and TRBJ1-1, is GAGVSQSPSNKVTEKGKDVELRCDPISGHTALYWYRQSLGQGLEFLIYFQGNSAPDKSGLPSDRFSAERTGGSVSTLTIQRTQQEDSAVYLCASSLGPGLSTEAFFGQGTRLTVV.

The V call is TRBV6-5, the J call TRBJ2-3, with no clear D. Germline CDR1 is MNHEY and CDR2 is SVGAGI. Trimming shortened V by 2 bases and J by 4 bases, and 13 bases separated the two germline ends. This CDR3 has 15 residues. The CDR3 protein is CASSYGLARADTQYF. For the CDR3, the DNA is TGTGCCAGCAGTTACGGCTTAGCCCGCGCAGATACGCAGTATTTT.

V usage is TRBV3-1 (or the pseudogene TRBV3-2) and J usage is TRBJ1-2; no clear D. CDR1 LGHDT and CDR2 YNNKEL come from the germline V gene (reference sequence). With 2 bases removed from V and 3 bases from J, the gap between germline ends came to 7 bases. The CDR3 runs 13 residues. This chain's CDR3 is CASSQISYYGYTF. For the CDR3, the DNA is TGTGCCAGCAGCCAAATTAGCTACTATGGCTACACCTTC.

This chain links TRBV20-1 with TRBJ2-5; 10 bases align to TRBD2. This CDR3 region has 15 residues. CDR1 DFQATT and CDR2 SNEGSKA come from the germline V gene (reference sequence). The junction had 9 bases not matched to a gene; V was cut back by 3 bases and J by 5 bases. The DNA of the CDR3 is TGCAGTGCTAGTTTTCTAGCGGGGGTCGGGGAGACCCAGTACTTC. This encodes CSASFLAGVGETQYF.

Points on this clone: The junction and the germline gene differ at one end; a read error may be behind it. The sample contains more than one DNA sequence encoding this CDR3. This chain links TRBV27 with TRBJ1-6; D remains ambiguous. Germline V CDR1 and CDR2: MNHEY, SMNVEV (reference sequence). CDR3 length: 14 residues. The CDR3 protein is CASRKTDYNSPLHF. The CDR3 bases are TGTGCTAGCAGAAAGACGGATTATAATTCACCCCTCCACTTT.

The chain couples TRBV23-1 to TRBJ2-7, with TRBD2 identical over 9 bases. TRBV23-1 is an ORF, with its function uncertain. This CDR3 spans 19 amino acids. V shed 1 base and J 2 bases; nucleotides not matched to a gene: 15. The CDR3 nucleotides read TGCGCCAGCAGTCAATTAGGGAGCGGGGGGTCTCCCTCTACCTACGAGCAGTACTTC. Its translation: CASSQLGSGGSPSTYEQYF.

By proportion, this clone is medium-sized (0.01 to 0.1%). This rearrangement joins TRBV29-1 to TRBJ2-6, with D maybe TRBD1 (5 bases). V was cut by 4 bases and J by 1 base, with 17 bases left in between. The CDR3 covers 17 residues. In germline, CDR1 is SQVTM, CDR2 ANQGSEA. The CDR3: CSVAGQGSSSGANVLTF. The DNA of the CDR3 is TGCAGCGTTGCCGGCCAGGGATCTAGTTCTGGGGCCAACGTCCTGACTTTC.

The rearrangement uses TRBV5-1 and TRBJ1-1; 10 bases fit TRBD1. V was pared by 4 bases and J by 1 base, with 4 bases of the junction left unmatched. The CDR3 runs 15 residues. CDR1 SGHRS and CDR2 YFSETQ come from the germline V gene. The CDR3 DNA reads as TGCGCCAGCAGCGCCCGGGACAGGGGGAACACTGAAGCTTTCTTT. Its protein is CASSARDRGNTEAFF.

The chain is built from TRBV29-1 and TRBJ1-2; TRBD1 aligns across 8 bases. The CDR3 is made up of 13 amino acids. CDR1 and CDR2 from the germline V gene are SQVTM and ANQGSEA. V shed 6 bases and J 5 bases; nucleotides not matched to a gene: 8. CDR3 region: CSVEDRAGYGYTF. CDR3 sequence (DNA): TGCAGCGTAGAGGACAGGGCCGGGTATGGCTACACCTTC.

This sequence joins TRBV30 and TRBJ1-1; 7 nucleotides match TRBD1. Germline values: CDR1 GTSNPN, CDR2 SVGIG (reference sequence). Losses at the gene ends were 4 bases for V and 10 bases for J; bases not matched to a gene: 12. The CDR3 spans 13 residues. CDR3 sequence (DNA): TGTGCCTGGAAGGGGGGGAAGGGGGCAGGAGCTTTCTTT. Translating it yields CAWKGGKGAGAFF.

This sequence joins TRBV5-1 and TRBJ1-2; D perhaps matches TRBD1 (6 bases). Per germline, CDR1 SGHRS and CDR2 YFSETQ. The CDR3 is made up of 15 amino acids. With 0 bases removed from V and 6 bases from J, the gap between germline ends came to 15 bases. CDR3 DNA: TGCGCCAGCAGCTTGGCGGGGGGCAACAGTGATGGCTACACCTTC. This sequence encodes CASSLAGGNSDGYTF.

The chain is built from TRBV2 and TRBJ2-7, with D maybe TRBD1 (6 bases). Between the trimmed V and J ends, which lost 6 bases and 0 bases, there was a span of 15 bases. The CDR3 covers 15 residues. The germline gives CDR1 SNHLY, CDR2 FYNNEI. The chain's CDR3 is CASRPRQGSSYEQYF. CDR3 nucleotides: TGTGCCAGCAGGCCCCGGCAGGGGAGCTCCTACGAGCAGTACTTC.

This clone has only a few counts. The chain links TRBV24-1 to TRBJ1-1; possibly TRBD1 for D (6 bases). The V gene's germline CDR1 is KGHDR and CDR2 SFDVKD. With 4 bases removed from V and 8 bases from J, the gap between germline ends came to 10 bases. The CDR3 covers 12 residues. CDR3 sequence reads: CATSDSTGEAFF. The CDR3 DNA follows: TGTGCCACCAGTGACTCGACAGGAGAAGCTTTCTTT.

The chain couples TRBV19 to TRBJ2-2, with 7 bases fitting TRBD1. Germline assignment: CDR1 LNHDA and CDR2 SQIVND (reference sequence). The CDR3 is 16 amino acids. The CDR3 sequence: CATWDRRGGSTGELFF. CDR3 nucleotide sequence: TGTGCTACCTGGGACAGACGAGGCGGGTCCACCGGGGAGCTGTTTTTT.

V usage is TRBV9 and J usage is TRBJ1-3; D possibly corresponds to TRBD1 (5 bases). Germline V gives CDR1 SGDLS, CDR2 YYNGEE. V was trimmed by 0 bases and J by 4 bases, leaving 11 bases between them. The CDR3 spans 15 residues. The CDR3 sequence is CASSVAGTSGNTIYF. CDR3 DNA: TGTGCCAGCAGCGTAGCCGGGACGTCGGGAAACACCATATATTTT.

The chain joins TRBV18 to TRBJ2-5; 9 bases fit TRBD1. J lost 5 bases, V lost 3 bases, and 4 bases had no gene match. Germline values: CDR1 KGHSH, CDR2 LQKENI. The CDR3 runs 14 residues. CDR3 region: CASSPGTGLETQYF. The CDR3 nucleotides are TGTGCCAGCTCACCCGGGACAGGGTTGGAGACCCAGTACTTC.

The chain links TRBV12-3 or TRBV12-4 to TRBJ1-5; D unresolved. V lost 6 bases, J lost 1 base, and 7 bases lay in between. The CDR3 is 13 residues long. The CDR3 DNA is TGTGCCAGCAGGGACGACAGCAATCAGCCCCAGCATTTT. This translates into CASRDDSNQPQHF.

The chain carries TRBV10-1 and TRBJ2-1; 11 bases map to TRBD2. Trimming cost V 2 bases and J 2 bases; bases outside gene matches: 5. The CDR3 loop spans 17 amino acids. Germline values: CDR1 WNHNN, CDR2 SYGVQD (reference sequence). In nucleotides, the CDR3 is TGCGCCAGCAGTGAGGGCCTGGGACTAGCGGCCTACAATGAGCAGTTCTTC. Its protein is CASSEGLGLAAYNEQFF.

The chain is built from TRBV6-5 and TRBJ1-2; D unresolved. CDR1 is MNHEY, CDR2 SVGAGI, per germline. V lost 3 bases to trimming and J lost 2 bases, with 7 bases between them. CDR3 length equals 13 residues. The CDR3 bases are TGTGCCAGCAGTTATGTCCAGAACTATGGCTACACCTTC. It yields the protein CASSYVQNYGYTF.

In its sample, this clone was seen once. The gene calls are TRBV5-1 and TRBJ2-3; 7 nucleotides line up with TRBD1. CDR1 and CDR2 (germline): SGHRS, YFSETQ. V was clipped by 3 bases and J by 4 bases; unmatched bases: 11. The CDR3 is 16 residues long. CDR3 protein: CASSSFVGTASDTQYF. CDR3 coding DNA: TGCGCCAGCAGCTCTTTTGTTGGGACAGCCTCAGATACGCAGTATTTT.

In the case of this clone: Additional DNA sequences in this sample encode the identical CDR3. J is TRBJ2-1 and V is TRBV19; 7 bases align to TRBD1. This CDR3 is built from 15 residues. V lost 6 bases to trimming and J lost 0 bases; unmatched junction nucleotides: 5. Per the germline V gene, CDR1 is LNHDA and CDR2 is SQIVND (reference sequence). CDR3 sequence: CASRLDRSSYNEQFF. In nucleotides, the CDR3 is TGTGCCAGTAGGCTGGACAGGAGCTCCTACAATGAGCAGTTCTTC.

This chain uses TRBV19 with TRBJ2-3; 7 nucleotides match TRBD2. J lost 3 bases, V lost 3 bases, and 3 bases had no gene match. The CDR3 spans 14 residues. Per the germline V gene, CDR1 is LNHDA and CDR2 is SQIVND (reference sequence). CDR3: CASSIDGGTDTQYF. The CDR3 region has the DNA TGTGCCAGTAGTATCGACGGGGGGACAGATACGCAGTATTTT.

This clone has only a few counts. The chain is built from TRBV16 and TRBJ1-2; D remains ambiguous. From germline, CDR1 is KGHSY and CDR2 FQNENV. This CDR3 has 14 amino acids. Trimming took off 3 bases at V and 2 bases at J, with 10 bases between the two ends. CDR3 nucleotide sequence: TGTGCCAGCAGCCACCGTGACCGGAACTATGGCTACACCTTC. Encoded protein: CASSHRDRNYGYTF.

V gene TRBV7-9 combines with J gene TRBJ2-1; 8 bases line up with TRBD1. The CDR3 is made up of 14 amino acids. V lost 1 base, J lost 8 bases, and 4 bases stayed unmatched. CDR1 SEHNR and CDR2 FQNEAQ come from the germline V gene (reference sequence). The CDR3 nucleotides are TGTGCCAGCAGCTTAGGAGGACAGGGCCATGAGCAGTTCTTC. Its protein product is CASSLGGQGHEQFF. The variable domain in full, with the rest retrieved from reference TRBV7-9 and TRBJ2-1, is DTGVSQNPRHKITKRGQNVTFRCDPISEHNRLYWYRQTLGQGPEFLTYFQNEAQLEKSRLLSDRFSAERPKGSFSTLEIQRTEQGDSAMYLCASSLGGQGHEQFFGPGTRLTVL.

This clone turned up a few times. The chain combines TRBV5-6 with TRBJ2-1; D may be TRBD1 (6 bases). Deletions cut 5 bases from V and 4 bases from J, with 13 bases between. Germline CDR1 reads SGHDT; CDR2 reads YYEEEE. The CDR3 loop spans 14 amino acids. CDR3 sequence: CASSLAQGYNEQFF. CDR3 sequence (DNA): TGTGCCAGCAGTTTAGCACAGGGTTACAATGAGCAGTTCTTC.